These T cell receptor beta chains were read from a single sample in a study of blood T cell repertoires in COVID-19. Sequenced by immunoSEQ multiplex PCR; TCRdb stores in-frame clones only, minus some. The table records around 120,000 clones, 85% to 90% of them present only once. The specimen sequenced was peripheral blood. These receptor sequences come from a man in his fifties with acute or convalescent COVID-19. The CDR3 runs from the conserved cysteine through the conserved F or W. Fields, in order: J gene, V gene, CDR3 protein.

>TRBJ1-6|TRBV25-1
CASSSGKSPLHF
>TRBJ2-2|TRBV6-1
CASSEWIPWTSGRINTGELFF
>TRBJ1-5|TRBV19
CASRDSGKTFPSNQPQHF
>TRBJ1-4|TRBV11-2
CASSLTVPALGKLFF
>TRBJ1-5|TRBV2
CASSRQGVSNQPQHF
>TRBJ1-2|TRBV7-2
CASSLVLGTGIGYTF
>TRBJ2-1|TRBV7-9
CASSLVLAGAGNEQFF
>TRBJ2-7|TRBV21-1
CASSKRGQGISYEQYF
>TRBJ1-4|TRBV5-6
CASSLAGTGTLFF
>TRBJ1-3|TRBV12-5
CASGPPGQGPGNTIYF
>TRBJ2-2|TRBV5-1
CASSLLGTSGDTGELFF
>TRBJ2-1|TRBV7-2
CASSSGLADYNEQFF
>TRBJ2-3|TRBV9
CASSVKGLLSTDTQYF
>TRBJ2-1|TRBV7-9
CASSLGQGGNNEQFF
>TRBJ1-1|TRBV7-2
CASSLWQGYTEAFF
>TRBJ1-2|TRBV4-3
CASSRDGSAGSVGYTF
>TRBJ2-1|TRBV11-2
CASRPGTWTSENNEQFF
>TRBJ1-1|TRBV2
CASSKFQGNTEAFF
>TRBJ2-7|TRBV14
CASSRLLAGAYEQYF
>TRBJ2-2|TRBV11-3
CASSLLIASGSGELFF
>TRBJ2-7|TRBV6-1
CASRTSDTYEQYF
>TRBJ1-1|TRBV6-5
CASSFYRGTEAFF
>TRBJ2-1|TRBV5-6
CASSMLAGDEQFF
>TRBJ1-1|TRBV18
CASSLGRTMGTEAFF
>TRBJ2-1|TRBV5-1
CASSPTGGSGHEQFF
>TRBJ1-2|TRBV6-1
CASSESITATYGYTF
>TRBJ2-7|TRBV6-6
CASSYMRASVDYEQYF
>TRBJ1-1|TRBV5-1
CASNPLPQGGTEAFF
>TRBJ1-2|TRBV5-6
CASSLAGTDTNYGYTF
>TRBJ2-1|TRBV7-9
CASSTQVGAYNEQFF
>TRBJ2-7|TRBV5-1
CASSSGQGSLYEQYF
>TRBJ1-2|TRBV29-1
CSVTRQANYGYTF
>TRBJ1-1|TRBV29-1
CSVGTYTEAFF
>TRBJ1-2|TRBV7-2
CASSRNDRYNYGYTF
>TRBJ1-5|TRBV5-1
CASSSGQGNQPQHF
>TRBJ2-5|TRBV18
CASSPQGTSDETQYF
>TRBJ2-3|TRBV11-3
CASSFAAGTQYF
>TRBJ2-7|TRBV11-2
CASSSSLTSTGSYEQYF
>TRBJ2-3|TRBV3-1/TRBV3-2
CASSPQGGADTQYF